A selection of T cell receptor beta chains follows, all from one sample in a study of blood T cells in healthy people across ages. TCRdb re-derived calls from the 5' RACE reads in MiXCR, one entry per CDR3 protein. The data show roughly 1.5 million distinct CDR3 sequences, with 42% seen just once and under 5% held by the top ten. Sequencing used blood. These receptors were obtained from a woman aged 18-29 years in good health. The conserved cysteine and the conserved F or W are not part of the CDR3 here.

J: TRBJ1-2
V: TRBV7-9
CDR3: AIPNNRVLPWAGYT

J: TRBJ1-2
V: TRBV7-9
CDR3: ASSSRDRALYGYT

J: TRBJ2-4
V: TRBV2
CDR3: ASSGQGLVAKNIQY

J: TRBJ1-2
V: TRBV4-1
CDR3: ASSHVGQLNYGYT

J: TRBJ2-3
V: TRBV5-1
CDR3: ASSSRGRSDTQY

J: TRBJ1-2
V: TRBV27
CDR3: ASSFSVGLGYT

J: TRBJ2-7
V: TRBV7-2
CDR3: ASSLDLNRAYEQY

J: TRBJ2-2
V: TRBV12-3/TRBV12-4
CDR3: ASSFGGSGELF

J: TRBJ2-5
V: TRBV6-5
CDR3: ASSYSTKETQY

J: TRBJ1-5
V: TRBV25-1
CDR3: ASSEGRVNQPQH

J: TRBJ2-7
V: TRBV6-5
CDR3: ASSSPGTGTEQY

J: TRBJ1-5
V: TRBV5-6
CDR3: ASSLIHSNQPQH

J: TRBJ2-7
V: TRBV3-1
CDR3: ASSQTGLRLEQY

J: TRBJ1-5
V: TRBV10-3
CDR3: AISARGRGDGGSNQPQH

J: TRBJ1-4
V: TRBV2
CDR3: ASSEGGLWEKLF

J: TRBJ2-2
V: TRBV9
CDR3: ASSVALAENTGELF

J: TRBJ2-1
V: TRBV7-2
CDR3: ASSLRLAGSLSAYNEQF